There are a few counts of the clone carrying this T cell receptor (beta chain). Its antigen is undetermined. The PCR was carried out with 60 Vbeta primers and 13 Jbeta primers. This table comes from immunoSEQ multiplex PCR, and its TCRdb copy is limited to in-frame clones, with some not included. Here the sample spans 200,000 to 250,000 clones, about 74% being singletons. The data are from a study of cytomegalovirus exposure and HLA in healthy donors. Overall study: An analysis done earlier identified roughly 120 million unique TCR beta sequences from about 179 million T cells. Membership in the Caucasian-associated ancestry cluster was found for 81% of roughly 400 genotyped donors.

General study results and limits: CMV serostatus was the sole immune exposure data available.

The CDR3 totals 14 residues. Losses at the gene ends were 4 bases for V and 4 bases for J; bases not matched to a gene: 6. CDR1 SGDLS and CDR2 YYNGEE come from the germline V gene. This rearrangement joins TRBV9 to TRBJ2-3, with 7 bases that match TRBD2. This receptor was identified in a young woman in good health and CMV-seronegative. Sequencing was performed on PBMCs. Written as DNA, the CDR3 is TGTGCCAGCAGCTCCACCCTAGCGGCAGATACGCAGTATTTT. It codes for CASSSTLAADTQYF.